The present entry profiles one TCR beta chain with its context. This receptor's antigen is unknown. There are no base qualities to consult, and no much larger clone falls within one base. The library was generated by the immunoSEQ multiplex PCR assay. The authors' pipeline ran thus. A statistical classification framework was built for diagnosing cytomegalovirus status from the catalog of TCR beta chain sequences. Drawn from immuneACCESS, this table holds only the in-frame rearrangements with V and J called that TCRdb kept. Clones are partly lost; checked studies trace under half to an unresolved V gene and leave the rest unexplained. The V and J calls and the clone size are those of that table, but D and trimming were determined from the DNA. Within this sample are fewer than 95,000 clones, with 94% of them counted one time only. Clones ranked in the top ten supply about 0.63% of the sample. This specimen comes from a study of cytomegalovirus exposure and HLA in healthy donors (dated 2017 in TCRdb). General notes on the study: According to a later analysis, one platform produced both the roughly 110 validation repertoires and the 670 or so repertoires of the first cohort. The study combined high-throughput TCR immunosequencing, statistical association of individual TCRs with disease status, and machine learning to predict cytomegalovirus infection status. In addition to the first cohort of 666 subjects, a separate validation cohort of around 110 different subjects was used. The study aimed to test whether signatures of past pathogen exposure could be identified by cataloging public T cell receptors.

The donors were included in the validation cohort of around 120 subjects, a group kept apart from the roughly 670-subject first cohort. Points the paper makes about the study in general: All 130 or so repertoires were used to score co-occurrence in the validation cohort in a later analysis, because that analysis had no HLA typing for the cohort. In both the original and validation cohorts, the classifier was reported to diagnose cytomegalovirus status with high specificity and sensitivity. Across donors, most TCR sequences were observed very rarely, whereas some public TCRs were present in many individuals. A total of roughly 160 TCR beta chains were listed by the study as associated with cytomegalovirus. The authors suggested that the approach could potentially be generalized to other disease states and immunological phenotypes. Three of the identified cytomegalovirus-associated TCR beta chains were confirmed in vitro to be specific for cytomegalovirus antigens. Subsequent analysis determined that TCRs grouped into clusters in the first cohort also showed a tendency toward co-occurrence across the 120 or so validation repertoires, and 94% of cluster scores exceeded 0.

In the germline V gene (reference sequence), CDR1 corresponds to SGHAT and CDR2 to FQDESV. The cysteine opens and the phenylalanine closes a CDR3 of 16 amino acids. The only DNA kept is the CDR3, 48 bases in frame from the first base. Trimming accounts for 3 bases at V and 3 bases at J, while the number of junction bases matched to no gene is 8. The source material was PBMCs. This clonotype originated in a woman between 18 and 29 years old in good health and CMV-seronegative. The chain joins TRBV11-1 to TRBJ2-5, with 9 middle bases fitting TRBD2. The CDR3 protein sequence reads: CASSLRRVAGEETQYF. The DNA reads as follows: TGTGCCAGCAGCTTGCGGAGGGTAGCGGGGGAAGAGACCCAGTACTTC.